Below are 24 T cell receptor beta chains sequenced from a single sample in a study of post-analysis software for immune sequencing data (dated by TCRdb to about 2015). Summary of the overall study and its limitations: A handful of TRBV segments, including TRBV5-6, TRBV5-1 and TRBV20-1, were significantly more frequent in patients than controls.

Library method: PCR. The instrument was an Illumina HiSeq 2500. To reduce PCR and sequencing biases, unique molecular identifiers were built into the TCR beta cDNA libraries. TCRdb reanalyzed the raw reads on its own, using fastp at Q25 for trimming and MiXCR for clone calling, and kept in-frame beta chains. Rows matching on CDR3 protein sequence are summarized as one entry with the most common DNA and genes. In this sample the table shows some 690,000 distinct CDR3 sequences, just under 30% of which occur a single time. The ten largest account for under 0.7% of the sample. These receptors' targets are unknown. The sequencing input was blood. These receptors were taken from a girl aged 10-17 years with multiple sclerosis.

This clonotype has just a few counts. Compared with germline, one end of the junction differs, possibly owing to a read error. The gene calls are TRBV4-3 and TRBJ1-5; D is uncertain. The germline V gene encodes CDR1 LGHNA and CDR2 YSLEER. This CDR3 contains 15 residues. The DNA of the CDR3 is TGCGCCAGCAGCCAAGATTCCGGGCCGGATCAGTCCCAGCATTTT. This codes for CASSQDSGPDQSQHF.

DNA of the CDR3: TGCGCCAGCAGCCGGAGTTGGACGACCTACGAGCAGTACTTC. Residues: CASSRSWTTYEQYF. The chain carries TRBV5-1 and TRBJ2-7; D unclear. In germline, CDR1 is SGHRS, CDR2 YFSETQ. V was cut by 4 bases and J by 2 bases, with 13 bases left in between. The CDR3 is made up of 14 amino acids.

DNA of the CDR3: TGTGCCAGCAGCGTAGGAGGGGGCGGGGTCCATGAGACCCAGTACTTC. As protein: CASSVGGGGVHETQYF. The chain recombines TRBV9 with TRBJ2-5; tentatively, D is TRBD1 (7 bases). V was trimmed by 0 bases and J by 5 bases, leaving 17 bases between them. CDR1 and CDR2 (germline): SGDLS, YYNGEE. This CDR3 comprises 16 residues.

The J gene is TRBJ2-5, the V gene TRBV20-1; 9 bases agree with TRBD2. V was pared by 0 bases and J by 4 bases, with 6 bases of the junction left unmatched. Germline CDR1 and CDR2: DFQATT and SNEGSKA (reference sequence). The CDR3 extends over 15 amino acids. CDR3 amino acids: CSARDIAGVGETQYF. CDR3 nucleotide sequence: TGCAGTGCTAGAGATATAGCGGGAGTCGGAGAGACCCAGTACTTC.

This clonotype was detected only once. This chain links TRBV15 with TRBJ2-5; TRBD1 or TRBD2 may be the D gene (5 bases each). In germline, CDR1 is LNHNV, CDR2 YYDKDF (reference sequence). V dropped 8 bases and J dropped 1 base, with 14 bases sitting between them. CDR3 length: 14 residues. As DNA, the CDR3 is TGTGCCACCGGACTGGGCAGGGCCCAAGAGACCCAGTACTTC. Its translation: CATGLGRAQETQYF. The variable domain in full, with the rest retrieved from reference TRBV15 and TRBJ2-5, is DAMVIQNPRYQVTQFGKPVTLSCSQTLNHNVMYWYQQKSSQAPKLLFHYYDKDFNNEADTPDNFQSRRPNTSFCFLDIRSPGLGDTAMYLCATGLGRAQETQYFGPGTRLLVL.

This clonotype was found a few times. This sequence joins TRBV15 and TRBJ2-3; 9 nucleotides align to TRBD1. Germline V gives CDR1 LNHNV, CDR2 YYDKDF (reference sequence). V dropped 4 bases and J dropped 4; count of bases not matched to a gene: 6. This CDR3 spans 15 amino acids. The CDR3 nucleotides read TGTGCCACCAGCACCGGGACAGGGTCTGCAGATACGCAGTATTTT. Encoded protein: CATSTGTGSADTQYF. The full variable domain, with the rest looked up from reference TRBV15 and TRBJ2-3, is DAMVIQNPRYQVTQFGKPVTLSCSQTLNHNVMYWYQQKSSQAPKLLFHYYDKDFNNEADTPDNFQSRRPNTSFCFLDIRSPGLGDTAMYLCATSTGTGSADTQYFGPGTRLTVL.

In its sample, this clonotype was seen a few times. V gene TRBV4-2 combines with J gene TRBJ2-1; 9 nucleotides match TRBD2. Germline values: CDR1 LGHNA, CDR2 YNFKEQ. The CDR3 has 17 residues. Trimming removed 0 bases from V and 4 bases from J; junction bases left unmatched: 7. DNA for the CDR3: TGTGCCAGCAGCCAAGAGGGTCCGGCGGGAGGGTACAATGAGCAGTTCTTC. It codes for CASSQEGPAGGYNEQFF.

The rearrangement joins TRBV7-2 to TRBJ1-1, with TRBD1 identical over 7 bases. The CDR3 totals 15 residues. Germline-derived CDR1 and CDR2 are SGHTA and FQGNSA. Trimming took 5 bases from V and 1 from J; bases not matched to a gene: 7. The CDR3: CASSPQGTSNTEAFF. The CDR3, as DNA: TGTGCCAGCAGCCCACAGGGGACATCGAACACTGAAGCTTTCTTT.

At least ten counts were recorded for this clonotype. This chain uses TRBV20-1 with TRBJ2-7; a weak D match, TRBD2 (5 bases). Trimming stripped 3 bases from V and 2 bases from J, with 17 bases between. CDR1 is DFQATT and CDR2 is SNEGSKA in the germline V gene (reference sequence). The CDR3 is 15 amino acids. CDR3 in DNA: TGCAGTGCTAGTGGTTGGACCGGGAAGGCCTACGAGCAGTACTTC. As protein: CSASGWTGKAYEQYF.

This clonotype was counted a few times. This chain uses TRBV28 with TRBJ2-7; D may be TRBD1 (6 bases). Trimming cost V 8 bases and J 2 bases, with 16 bases left between them. The CDR3 totals 14 residues. Germline V gene sequence: CDR1 MDHEN, CDR2 SYDVKM. For the CDR3, the DNA is TGTGCCAGCGTCAGGGGCAGGGGTACCTACGAGCAGTACTTC. This encodes CASVRGRGTYEQYF.

This clonotype appeared a few times. This chain links TRBV27 with TRBJ2-4, with D possibly matching TRBD1 (6 bases). The J call may be mistaken, given a closer DNA end match to TRBJ2-5. This CDR3 spans 14 amino acids. CDR1 is MNHEY and CDR2 is SMNVEV in the germline V gene (reference sequence). DNA of the CDR3: TGTGCCACCCTAGGACAGAGGAAAGGAGAGACCCAGTACTTC. This sequence encodes CATLGQRKGETQYF.

The V and J genes are TRBV4-3 and TRBJ2-1; 11 bases map to TRBD2. CDR3 length: 17 amino acids. V was clipped by 4 bases and J by 0 bases; unmatched bases: 5. Germline-derived CDR1 and CDR2 are LGHNA and YSLEER. The CDR3: CASSRDTSGGSYNEQFF. The CDR3 DNA follows: TGCGCCAGCAGCCGGGACACTAGCGGGGGCTCCTACAATGAGCAGTTCTTC.

A word on this clonotype: Compared with germline, one end of the junction differs, possibly owing to a read error. The CDR3 DNA reads TGTGCCAGCACTATGCGGACAGATGCGCAGTATTTT. Protein: CASTMRTDAQYF. This chain uses TRBV12-3 or TRBV12-4 with TRBJ2-3, with TRBD1 as a possible D gene (6 bases). The CDR3 runs to 12 residues.

The V call is TRBV7-2, the J call TRBJ2-3; D ambiguous. Trimming cost V 5 bases and J 8 bases, with 17 bases left between them. Germline V gives CDR1 SGHTA, CDR2 FQGNSA. The CDR3 consists of 14 residues. The CDR3 coding sequence is TGTGCCAGCAGCCCCTCCCCGATGGCAGGTACGCAGTATTTT. Amino acid sequence: CASSPSPMAGTQYF.

The J gene is TRBJ2-7, the V gene TRBV27; D ambiguous. CDR1 and CDR2 (germline): MNHEY, SMNVEV (reference sequence). The V gene lost 2 bases and the J gene lost 0 bases, with 11 bases spanning the gap. The CDR3 is made up of 15 amino acids. The CDR3, as DNA: TGTGCCAGCAGTTTAACTATTCCAAGCTCCTACGAGCAGTACTTC. It is translated as CASSLTIPSSYEQYF.

A word on this clonotype: An end of the junction differs from the germline gene, which may be a read error. CDR3 in amino acids: CANSFTGTGLNTEAFF. CDR3 in DNA: TGCGCCAACAGCTTTACCGGGACAGGGCTGAACACTGAAGCTTTCTTT. The chain couples TRBV5-1 to TRBJ1-1; 9 bases align to TRBD1. CDR3 length: 16 amino acids. Germline-derived CDR1 and CDR2 are SGHRS and YFSETQ.

In this sample, this clonotype turned up a few times. V is TRBV29-1 and J is TRBJ1-2, with 8 bases that match TRBD1. Losses at the gene ends were 3 bases for V and 10 bases for J; bases not matched to a gene: 4. The CDR3 consists of 11 residues. Germline assignment: CDR1 SQVTM and CDR2 ANQGSEA. The CDR3 protein is CSVETGEDYTF. The CDR3 DNA reads TGCAGCGTTGAGACAGGGGAGGACTACACCTTC.

In its sample, this clonotype was seen a few times. V and J are TRBV12-3 or TRBV12-4 and TRBJ2-2; D gene uncertain. The CDR3 is made up of 11 amino acids. The germline V and J ends were trimmed by 4 bases and 6 bases, with 3 bases remaining between them. The CDR3 loop reads CASSSPGELFF. The DNA for the CDR3 is TGTGCCAGCAGTTCCCCCGGGGAGCTGTTTTTT.

The chain is built from TRBV10-3 and TRBJ2-5; maybe TRBD2 (7 bases). This CDR3 spans 14 amino acids. With 3 bases removed from V and 2 bases from J, the gap between germline ends came to 10 bases. CDR1 is ENHRY, CDR2 SYGVKD, per germline. The chain's CDR3 is CAISEGGVQETQYF. For the CDR3, the DNA is TGTGCCATCAGTGAAGGGGGGGTACAAGAGACCCAGTACTTC.

The genes are TRBV29-1 and TRBJ2-3; perhaps D is TRBD1 or TRBD2 (5 bases each). Germline V gene sequence: CDR1 SQVTM, CDR2 ANQGSEA. Trimming stripped 3 bases from V and 5 bases from J, with 12 bases between. The CDR3 sequence is 13 residues long. This chain's CDR3 is CSVEGVGIDTQYF. CDR3 coding DNA: TGCAGCGTTGAGGGGGTAGGCATAGATACGCAGTATTTT.

The V call is TRBV6-5, the J call TRBJ1-5; D is undetermined. CDR1 and CDR2 from the germline V gene are MNHEY and SVGAGI. CDR3 length: 12 residues. Trimming shortened V by 4 bases and J by 5 bases, and 6 bases separated the two germline ends. CDR3 loop: CASSSPDQPQHF. CDR3 DNA sequence: TGTGCCAGCAGTTCCCCAGATCAGCCCCAGCATTTT.

This clonotype was seen only once. This rearrangement joins TRBV6-6 to TRBJ1-6; possibly TRBD1 for D (5 bases). Germline V lookup: CDR1 MNHNY, CDR2 SVGAGI (reference sequence). Trimming pared 6 bases from V and 10 bases from J, leaving 22 bases between. This CDR3 contains 16 residues. Written as DNA, the CDR3 is TGTGCCAGCAGCCCCCCCGGGGGTCAAACCGGCTCACCCCTCCACTTT. Translating gives CASSPPGGQTGSPLHF.

This clonotype was seen a handful of times. V usage is TRBV7-8 and J usage is TRBJ1-5, with a possible D match to TRBD1 (5 bases). Germline lookup yields CDR1 SGHVS and CDR2 FQNEAQ. V lost 4 bases to trimming and J lost 0 bases, with 13 bases between them. The CDR3 is made up of 16 amino acids. In nucleotides, the CDR3 is TGTGCCAGCAGCTCGCTGACAGTTATTAGCAATCAGCCCCAGCATTTT. This encodes CASSSLTVISNQPQHF.

This clonotype has a handful of counts. This chain connects TRBV7-2 to TRBJ2-2, with D possibly TRBD1 on 6 matching bases. Germline V gene data show CDR1 as SGHTA and CDR2 as FQGNSA. CDR3 length: 14 residues. V dropped 5 bases and J dropped 3 bases, with 10 bases sitting between them. The CDR3, as DNA: TGTGCCAGCAGCAGAGGGGGAGACACCGGGGAGCTGTTTTTT. Protein sequence: CASSRGGDTGELFF.